Listed below are T cell receptor beta chains from one sample, sequenced in a study of blood T cell repertoires in COVID-19. Here immunoSEQ multiplex PCR was the method, and the copy in TCRdb shows in-frame clones only, minus some. In the table there are 95,000 to 120,000 clones, 81% of which are singletons. The sample taken for sequencing was peripheral blood. These TCRs come from a man aged 50 to 59 with acute or convalescent COVID-19. Both conserved end residues are trimmed from each CDR3. The D gene is left open where the match is weak.

J gene,D gene,V gene,CDR3 protein
TRBJ2-1,.,TRBV3-1/TRBV3-2,ASSHGHFGNEQF
TRBJ2-3,.,TRBV9,ASSEPTGLTDTQY
TRBJ1-2,.,TRBV29-1,SVDNRQAFGHGYT
TRBJ2-2,TRBD2,TRBV11-2,ASSRSARGGNTGELF
TRBJ2-6,.,TRBV24-1,ATRGPTGANVLT
TRBJ1-4,.,TRBV9,ASSAYSGEINEKLF
TRBJ1-3,.,TRBV24-1,ATSVGTDSYISGNTIY
TRBJ2-3,.,TRBV23-1,ASTHGTDTQY
TRBJ2-1,.,TRBV5-1,ASSLLSGVRAYNEQF
TRBJ1-2,.,TRBV29-1,SVLTGTGYT
TRBJ1-2,TRBD1,TRBV3-1/TRBV3-2,ASSQHQTGGIHGYT
TRBJ1-2,.,TRBV30,AWSVSPGGGYGYT
TRBJ1-1,.,TRBV18,ASSPPGRAEAF
TRBJ1-6,.,TRBV27,ASSTTRVGNSPLH
TRBJ2-3,.,TRBV6-7,ASSSTGHLITDTQY
TRBJ1-2,TRBD1,TRBV25-1,ASSGPDRVGGYT
TRBJ2-6,.,TRBV5-1,ASSDDRTGANVLT
TRBJ2-6,TRBD1,TRBV11-2,ASSLVGTVNSGANVLT
TRBJ1-2,.,TRBV9,ASSPHQGLTYGYT
TRBJ2-3,TRBD2,TRBV2,ASSEVGLAGGSVTDTQY
TRBJ1-2,TRBD1,TRBV7-8,ASSLAATGAYGYT
TRBJ1-4,TRBD1,TRBV5-4,ASSPGTESEKLF
TRBJ2-6,TRBD1,TRBV11-2,ASSPRQGQSSGANVLT
TRBJ1-2,TRBD1,TRBV5-4,ASSPRDRGYGYT
TRBJ1-1,.,TRBV5-1,ASSLDPSGTEAF
TRBJ2-2,.,TRBV3-1/TRBV3-2,ASSQDASGGTGELF
TRBJ2-1,TRBD1,TRBV11-3,ASSLAGGGYNEQF
TRBJ1-3,.,TRBV9,ASSPFRGRGNTIY
TRBJ1-5,TRBD1,TRBV6-1,ASSEPRTGIQPQH
TRBJ1-2,.,TRBV6-1,ASSEPGFVY
TRBJ2-3,.,TRBV28,ASSSPAGGNSDTQY
TRBJ2-3,.,TRBV5-4,ASSSDSRGTDTQY
TRBJ1-1,.,TRBV12-3/TRBV12-4,ATQLGGATEAF
TRBJ1-5,.,TRBV28,ASSFSTYSNQPQH
TRBJ1-1,TRBD1,TRBV4-2,ASSTGTGLNTEAF
TRBJ2-5,.,TRBV9,ASSGQAETQY
TRBJ1-4,TRBD1,TRBV28,ASSFPGGTEKLF
TRBJ2-1,TRBD2,TRBV30,AWSKGIAGGDEQF
TRBJ1-2,.,TRBV4-1,ASSHPNGANYGYT
TRBJ1-3,.,TRBV29-1,SVEAFSGNTIY
TRBJ2-7,TRBD2,TRBV29-1,SVEASGGYEQY
TRBJ2-3,TRBD2,TRBV7-6,ASSSPLAELSTDTQY
TRBJ1-2,TRBD1,TRBV19,ASSRGQGLNYGYT
TRBJ2-6,.,TRBV28,ASSLTGAGANVLT
TRBJ1-1,.,TRBV7-3,ASSFSWNTEAF
TRBJ1-3,TRBD1,TRBV4-1,ASSQDLQGVSGNTIY